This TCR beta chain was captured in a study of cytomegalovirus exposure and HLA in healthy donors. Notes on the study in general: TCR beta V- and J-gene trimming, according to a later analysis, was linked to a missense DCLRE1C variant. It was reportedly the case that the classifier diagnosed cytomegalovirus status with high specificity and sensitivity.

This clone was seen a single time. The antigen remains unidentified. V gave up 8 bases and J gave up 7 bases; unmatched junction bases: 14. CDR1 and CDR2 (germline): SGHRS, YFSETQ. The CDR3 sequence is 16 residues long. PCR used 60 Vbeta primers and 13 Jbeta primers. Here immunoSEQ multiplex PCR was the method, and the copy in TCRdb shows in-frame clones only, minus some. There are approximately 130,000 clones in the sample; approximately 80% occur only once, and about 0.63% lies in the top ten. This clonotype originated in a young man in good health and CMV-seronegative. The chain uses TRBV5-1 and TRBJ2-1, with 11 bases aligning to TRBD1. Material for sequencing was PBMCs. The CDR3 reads CASYIGGDRGVNEQFF. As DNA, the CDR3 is TGCGCCAGTTACATAGGGGGGGACAGGGGGGTGAATGAGCAGTTCTTC. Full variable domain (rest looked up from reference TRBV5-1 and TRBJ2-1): KAGVTQTPRYLIKTRGQQVTLSCSPISGHRSVSWYQQTPGQGLQFLFEYFSETQRNKGNFPGRFSGRQFSNSRSEMNVSTLELGDSALYLCASYIGGDRGVNEQFFGPGTRLTVL.